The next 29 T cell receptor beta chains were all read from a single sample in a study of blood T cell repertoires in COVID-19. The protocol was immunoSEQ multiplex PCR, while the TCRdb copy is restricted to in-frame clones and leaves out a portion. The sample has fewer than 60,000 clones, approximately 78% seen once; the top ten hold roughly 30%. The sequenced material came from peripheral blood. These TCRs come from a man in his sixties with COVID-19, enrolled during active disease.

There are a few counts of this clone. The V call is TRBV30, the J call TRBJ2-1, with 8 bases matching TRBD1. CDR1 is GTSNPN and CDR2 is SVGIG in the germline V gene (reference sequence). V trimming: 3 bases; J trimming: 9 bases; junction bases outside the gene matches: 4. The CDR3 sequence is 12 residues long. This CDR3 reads CAWRSGGGEQFF. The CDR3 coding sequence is TGTGCCTGGAGATCAGGGGGCGGTGAGCAGTTCTTC. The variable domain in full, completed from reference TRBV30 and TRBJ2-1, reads SQTIHQWPATLVQPVGSPLSLECTVEGTSNPNLYWYRQAAGRGLQLLFYSVGIGQISSEVPQNLSASRPQDRQFILSSKKLLLSDSGFYLCAWRSGGGEQFFGPGTRLTVL.

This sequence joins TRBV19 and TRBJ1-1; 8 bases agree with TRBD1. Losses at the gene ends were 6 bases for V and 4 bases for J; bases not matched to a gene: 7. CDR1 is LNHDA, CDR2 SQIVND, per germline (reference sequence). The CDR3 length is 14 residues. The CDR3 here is CASSTGDRGTEAFF. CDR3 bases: TGTGCCAGTAGCACTGGAGACAGGGGCACTGAAGCTTTCTTT.

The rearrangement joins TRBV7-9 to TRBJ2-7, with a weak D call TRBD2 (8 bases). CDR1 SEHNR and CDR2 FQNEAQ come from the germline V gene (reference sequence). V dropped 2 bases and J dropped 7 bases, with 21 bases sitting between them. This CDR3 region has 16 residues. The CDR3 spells CASSLISGTASYEQYF. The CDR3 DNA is TGTGCCAGCAGCTTAATTAGCGGGACAGCTTCATATGAGCAGTACTTC.

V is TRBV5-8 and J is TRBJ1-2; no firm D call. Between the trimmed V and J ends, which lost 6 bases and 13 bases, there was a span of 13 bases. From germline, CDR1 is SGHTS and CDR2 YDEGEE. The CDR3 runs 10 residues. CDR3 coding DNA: TGTGCCAGCAACTCACCCGCCCCCACCTTC. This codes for CASNSPAPTF.

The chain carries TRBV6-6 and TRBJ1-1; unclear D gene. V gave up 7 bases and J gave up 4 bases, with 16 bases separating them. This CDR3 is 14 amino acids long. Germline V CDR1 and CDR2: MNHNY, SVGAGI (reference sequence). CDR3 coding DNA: TGTGCCAGCATTGGAGGTGATTCCGGCACTGAAGCTTTCTTT. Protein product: CASIGGDSGTEAFF.

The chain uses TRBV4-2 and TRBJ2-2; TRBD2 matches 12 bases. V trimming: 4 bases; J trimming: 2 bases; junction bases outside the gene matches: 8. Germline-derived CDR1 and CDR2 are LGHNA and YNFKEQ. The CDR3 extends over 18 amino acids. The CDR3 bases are TGTGCCAGCAGCCGACTAGCGGGGGACAACAAAAACACCGGGGAGCTGTTTTTT. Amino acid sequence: CASSRLAGDNKNTGELFF.

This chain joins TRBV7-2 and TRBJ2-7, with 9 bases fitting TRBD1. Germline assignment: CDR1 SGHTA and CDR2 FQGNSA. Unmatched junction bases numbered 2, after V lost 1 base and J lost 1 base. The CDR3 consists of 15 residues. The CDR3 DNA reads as TGTGCCAGCAGCTTAGTTGGGACAGGGTCCTACGAGCAGTACTTC. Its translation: CASSLVGTGSYEQYF.

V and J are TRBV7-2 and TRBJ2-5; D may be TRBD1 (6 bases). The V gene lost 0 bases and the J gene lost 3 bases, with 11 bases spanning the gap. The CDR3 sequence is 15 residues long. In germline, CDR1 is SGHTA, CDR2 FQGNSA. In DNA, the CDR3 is TGTGCCAGCAGCTTAGCGGGGACACCTAAAGAGACCCAGTACTTC. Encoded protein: CASSLAGTPKETQYF.

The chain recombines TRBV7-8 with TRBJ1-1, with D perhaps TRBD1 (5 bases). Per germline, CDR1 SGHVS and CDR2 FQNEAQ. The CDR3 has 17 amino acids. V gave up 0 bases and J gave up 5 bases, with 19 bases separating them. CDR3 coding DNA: TGTGCCAGCAGCTTAGCGAAGGGTAATAGGGGAAGTACTGAAGCTTTCTTT. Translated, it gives CASSLAKGNRGSTEAFF.

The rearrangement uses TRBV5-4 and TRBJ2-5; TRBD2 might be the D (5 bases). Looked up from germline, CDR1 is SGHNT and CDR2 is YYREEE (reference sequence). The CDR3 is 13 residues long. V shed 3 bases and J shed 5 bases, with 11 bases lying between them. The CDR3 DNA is TGTGCCAGCAGCTCCCCGTTAGCGGAGACCCAGTACTTC. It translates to CASSSPLAETQYF.

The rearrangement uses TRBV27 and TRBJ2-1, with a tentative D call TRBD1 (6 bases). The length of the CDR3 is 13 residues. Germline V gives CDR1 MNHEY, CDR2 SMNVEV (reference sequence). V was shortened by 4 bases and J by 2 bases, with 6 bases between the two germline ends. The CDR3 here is CASSWGPYNEQFF. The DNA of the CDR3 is TGTGCCAGCAGTTGGGGGCCCTACAATGAGCAGTTCTTC.

The CDR3 region has the DNA TGTGCCAGCAGCTCCGCCGGGGGAAGGGGAGGGAATAAAAAGACCCAGTACTTC. Translation: CASSSAGGRGGNKKTQYF. The chain joins TRBV7-2 to TRBJ2-5, with 7 bases identical to TRBD2. Germline-derived CDR1 and CDR2 are SGHTA and FQGNSA. Trimming cost V 4 bases and J 6 bases; bases outside gene matches: 20. This CDR3 is 18 amino acids long. The complete variable domain, with remaining parts taken from reference TRBV7-2 and TRBJ2-5, reads GAGVSQSPSNKVTEKGKDVELRCDPISGHTALYWYRQSLGQGLEFLIYFQGNSAPDKSGLPSDRFSAERTGGSVSTLTIQRTQQEDSAVYLCASSSAGGRGGNKKTQYFGPGTRLLVL.

This chain's CDR3 is CASSSGGRGQVGYTF. CDR3 nucleotide sequence: TGTGCCAGCAGCTCAGGGGGCAGGGGGCAAGTTGGCTACACCTTC. This chain links TRBV9 with TRBJ1-2, with TRBD1 matching over 8 bases. The CDR3 runs to 15 residues. The germline V gene has CDR1 SGDLS and CDR2 YYNGEE. Germline trimming cut 4 bases from V and 7 bases from J; bases unmatched to any gene: 12.

For the CDR3, the DNA is TGTGCCAGCAGCAGGACAGGGATCCACGAGCAGTACTTC. This codes for CASSRTGIHEQYF. This rearrangement joins TRBV6-5 to TRBJ2-7, with 8 bases that match TRBD1. The CDR3 sequence is 13 residues long. Per the germline V gene, CDR1 is MNHEY and CDR2 is SVGAGI. With V trimmed by 6 bases and J by 5 bases, 6 bases remained unmatched.

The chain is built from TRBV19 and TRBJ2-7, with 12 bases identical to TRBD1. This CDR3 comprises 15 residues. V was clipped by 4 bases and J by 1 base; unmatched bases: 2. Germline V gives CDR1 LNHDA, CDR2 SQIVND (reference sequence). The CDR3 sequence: CASSKGQGASYEQYF. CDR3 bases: TGTGCCAGTAGTAAGGGACAGGGGGCGTCCTACGAGCAGTACTTC.

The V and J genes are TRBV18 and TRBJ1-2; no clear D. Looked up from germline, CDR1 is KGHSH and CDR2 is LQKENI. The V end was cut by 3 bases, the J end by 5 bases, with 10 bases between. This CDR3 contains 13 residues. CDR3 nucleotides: TGTGCCAGCTCACCGATAGAGATGTATGGCTACACCTTC. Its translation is CASSPIEMYGYTF.

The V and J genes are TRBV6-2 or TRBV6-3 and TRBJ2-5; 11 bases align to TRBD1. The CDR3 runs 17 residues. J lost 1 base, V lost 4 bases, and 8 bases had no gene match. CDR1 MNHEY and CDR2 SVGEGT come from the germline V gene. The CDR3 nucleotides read TGTGCCAGCAGTTCGCTTTGGACAGGGGGCGTCCAAGAGACCCAGTACTTC. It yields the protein CASSSLWTGGVQETQYF.

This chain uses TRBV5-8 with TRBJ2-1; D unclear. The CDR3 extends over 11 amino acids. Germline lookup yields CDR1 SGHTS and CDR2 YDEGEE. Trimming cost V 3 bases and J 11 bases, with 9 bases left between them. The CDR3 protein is CASSWAEKQFF. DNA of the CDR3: TGTGCCAGCAGCTGGGCTGAAAAGCAGTTCTTC.

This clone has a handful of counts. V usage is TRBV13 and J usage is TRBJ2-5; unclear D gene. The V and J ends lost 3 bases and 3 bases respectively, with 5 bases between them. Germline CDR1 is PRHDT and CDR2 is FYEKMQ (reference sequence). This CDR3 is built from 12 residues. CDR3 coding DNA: TGTGCCAGCAGCTTGTCAAAAGAGACCCAGTACTTC. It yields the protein CASSLSKETQYF.

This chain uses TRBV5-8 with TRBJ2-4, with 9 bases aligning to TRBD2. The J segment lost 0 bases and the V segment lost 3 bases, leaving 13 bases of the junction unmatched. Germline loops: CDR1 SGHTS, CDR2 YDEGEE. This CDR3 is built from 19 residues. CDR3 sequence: CASSYVASGEQLAKNIQYF. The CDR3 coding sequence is TGTGCCAGCAGCTACGTGGCTAGCGGGGAGCAGCTAGCCAAAAACATTCAGTACTTC.

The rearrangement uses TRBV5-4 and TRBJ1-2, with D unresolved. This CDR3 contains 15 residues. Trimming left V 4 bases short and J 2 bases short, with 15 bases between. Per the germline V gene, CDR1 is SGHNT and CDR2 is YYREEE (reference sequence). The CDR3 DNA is TGTGCCAGCAGCCCCGGAGGATCCGGCAACTATGGCTACACCTTC. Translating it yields CASSPGGSGNYGYTF.

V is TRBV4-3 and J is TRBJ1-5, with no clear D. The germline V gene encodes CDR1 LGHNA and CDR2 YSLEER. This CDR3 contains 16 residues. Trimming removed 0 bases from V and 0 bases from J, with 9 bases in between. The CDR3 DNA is TGCGCCAGCAGCCAAGATTTTGGCATTAGCAATCAGCCCCAGCATTTT. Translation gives CASSQDFGISNQPQHF.

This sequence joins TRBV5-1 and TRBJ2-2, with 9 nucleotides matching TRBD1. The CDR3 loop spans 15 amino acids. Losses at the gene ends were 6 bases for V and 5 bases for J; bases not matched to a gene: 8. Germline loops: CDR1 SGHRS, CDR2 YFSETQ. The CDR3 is CASTTTGGRTGELFF. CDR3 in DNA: TGCGCCAGCACAACGACAGGGGGAAGAACCGGGGAGCTGTTTTTT.

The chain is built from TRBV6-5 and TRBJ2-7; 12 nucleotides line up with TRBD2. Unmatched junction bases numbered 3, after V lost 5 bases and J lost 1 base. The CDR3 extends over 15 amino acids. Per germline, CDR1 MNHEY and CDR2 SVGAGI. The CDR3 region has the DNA TGTGCCAGCAGTAAGACTAGCGGGGGTTCCTACGAGCAGTACTTC. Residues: CASSKTSGGSYEQYF.

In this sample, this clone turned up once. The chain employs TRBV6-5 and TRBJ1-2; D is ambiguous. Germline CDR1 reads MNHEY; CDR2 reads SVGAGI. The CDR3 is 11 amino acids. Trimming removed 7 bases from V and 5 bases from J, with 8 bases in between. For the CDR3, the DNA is TGTGCCAGCATGCAGGCTTATGGCTACACCTTC. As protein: CASMQAYGYTF.

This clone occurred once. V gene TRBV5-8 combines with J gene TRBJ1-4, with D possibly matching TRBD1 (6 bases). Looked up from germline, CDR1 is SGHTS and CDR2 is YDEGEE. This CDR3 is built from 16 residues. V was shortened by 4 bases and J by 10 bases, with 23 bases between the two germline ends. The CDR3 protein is CASSNNRVATMAKLFF. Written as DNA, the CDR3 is TGTGCCAGCAGCAATAACAGGGTTGCAACTATGGCAAAACTGTTTTTT.

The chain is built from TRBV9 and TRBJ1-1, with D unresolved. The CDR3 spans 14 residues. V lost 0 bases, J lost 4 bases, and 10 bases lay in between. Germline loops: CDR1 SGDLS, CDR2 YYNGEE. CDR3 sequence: CASSVGGIGTEAFF. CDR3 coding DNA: TGTGCCAGCAGCGTAGGCGGAATCGGCACTGAAGCTTTCTTT.

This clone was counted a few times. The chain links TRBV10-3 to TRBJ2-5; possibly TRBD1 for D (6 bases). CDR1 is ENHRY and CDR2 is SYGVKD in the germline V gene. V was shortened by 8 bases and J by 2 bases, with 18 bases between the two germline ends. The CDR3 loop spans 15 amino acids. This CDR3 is CAIGPGEGLQETQYF. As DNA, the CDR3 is TGTGCCATCGGACCAGGGGAAGGACTGCAAGAGACCCAGTACTTC.

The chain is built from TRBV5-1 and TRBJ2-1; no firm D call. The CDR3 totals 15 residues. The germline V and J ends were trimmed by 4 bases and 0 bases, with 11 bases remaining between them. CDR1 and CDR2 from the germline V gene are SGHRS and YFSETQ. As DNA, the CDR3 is TGCGCCAGCAGCCGACTCTCTAGCTCCTACAATGAGCAGTTCTTC. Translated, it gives CASSRLSSSYNEQFF.